The sequence of this T cell receptor beta chain was determined in a study of cytomegalovirus exposure and HLA in healthy donors. Study-wide results and limits: A prior analysis recorded that most TCR beta V segments were productive about 87% or about 30% of the time. CMV serostatus was the sole immune exposure information available. Most TCR sequences showed up rarely, but some public TCRs showed up in many donors.

The primer mix had 60 Vbeta and 13 Jbeta primers. Clones were read by immunoSEQ multiplex PCR, and TCRdb kept only the in-frame ones, dropping some. The sample contains about 160,000 clones, 70% to 90% of which appear only once. Notes on this clone: Its antigen is not identified.

The ends lost 3 bases at V and 7 bases at J; junction bases unmatched: 7. Germline V gene sequence: CDR1 SGHNT, CDR2 YYREEE (reference sequence). This CDR3 contains 15 residues. The source of this sequence is a man aged 18 to 35 in good health and CMV-seropositive. The chain carries TRBV5-4 and TRBJ1-6; 7 bases align to TRBD1. Sequenced sample: PBMCs. The CDR3 here is CASSSVQGQNSPLHF. In DNA form, the CDR3 reads TGTGCCAGCAGCTCTGTACAGGGGCAGAATTCACCCCTCCACTTT.